The sequence of this T cell receptor (beta chain) was determined in a study of cytomegalovirus exposure and HLA in healthy donors (TCRdb year 2017). Turning to the overall study: An earlier analysis of roughly 570 of the donors reported about 280 Gb of sequence data and 95 million to 130 million unique TCR beta sequences obtained from about 179 million T cells. About 320 gigabases of sequencing data and approximately 85 million unique TCR sequences were included in an early release covering 550 to 650 HLA-typed donors. Of the 300 to 400 genotyped donors, 65% to 90% fell in the genetic ancestry cluster associated with self-reported Caucasian donors. The study was designed to test whether signatures of past pathogen exposure could be identified by cataloging public T cell receptors. Using immunosequencing, the study profiled T cell repertoires from fewer than 700 subjects and related those repertoires to cytomegalovirus serostatus. Along with the approximately 700-subject first cohort, a separate validation cohort of about 110 different subjects was used. High-throughput TCR immunosequencing, statistical association of individual TCRs with disease status, and machine learning were combined to predict cytomegalovirus infection status. In a later analysis, previously published TCR beta repertoires from 550 to 750 donors were re-analyzed and high-resolution HLA genotyping was added so that TCR occurrence patterns could be studied. Rather than drawing on any new phenotypic data, the later analysis identified candidate immune exposures from TCR beta sequences and the way those sequences occurred across donors. An earlier analysis of roughly 580 of the donors used high-throughput TCR beta sequencing to judge whether each TCR beta V gene segment behaved as functional or pseudogenic. Donor age, sex, ethnicity and CMV serostatus were compiled together with the repertoire data. Genome-wide SNP genotypes for about 55% of the 666 donors were used in a later genetic analysis, which treated that subset as a discovery cohort. All discovery cohort repertoires had been generated on a single sequencing platform. Both class I and class II loci were covered by HLA typing, at four-digit resolution. The number of donors typed differed by locus, with 629-630 for A, B, C, DRB1 and DQB1, around 560 for DQA1, nearly 610 for DPA1, and some 470 for DPB1. Roughly 5 DR-DQ haplotypes were treated as single units for association and clustering because of strong linkage in the cohort. Across 300 to 400 genotyped donors of the cohort, an average of approximately 240,000 unique TCR beta nucleotide sequences per donor were sequenced, and 15% to 20% of those sequences were non-productive. On the study overall, not on this receptor specifically: The authors suggested that the approach could potentially be generalized to other disease states and immunological phenotypes. The classifier was reported to diagnose cytomegalovirus status with high specificity and sensitivity in both the original and validation cohorts. V-gene and J-gene trimming of TCR beta chains was associated with a missense DCLRE1C variant in a later genetic analysis, and the association was replicated in an independent cohort. The presence/absence analyses assumed that sequencing depth was roughly uniform across donors, and that assumption may not be true. According to a later analysis, TCR association rates differed among HLA loci, with DRB1 alleles showing the most associated TCRs and HLA-C alleles showing the fewest. In vitro tests confirmed that a few of the cytomegalovirus-associated TCR beta chains recognize cytomegalovirus antigens. A further reported finding was that TCR beta sequences accurately predicted the HLA-A and HLA-B alleles for most subjects in the first cohort. HLA typing was unavailable for some donors at each locus, so association tests used only the typed subset. In this cohort, only TCR beta chains were sequenced, and detectable features were limited by the absence of alpha or paired-chain data. Correlated functional status among segregating V segments might reflect linkage disequilibrium, but an unknown experimental factor could not be ruled out. When HLA alleles, especially DR and DQ, strongly co-occurred, TCR associations were difficult to assign to individual alleles. While some public TCRs were present in many individuals, most TCR sequences turned up only very rarely across donors. In a later analysis, some 18,000 TCR beta sequences were associated with specific HLA alleles at a false discovery rate of 0.05. In the study, 150 to 200 TCR beta chains were listed as associated with cytomegalovirus. Broadly in line with IMGT annotations, most TCR beta V segments showed up in productive rearrangements about 87% or about 30% of the time in an earlier analysis of a few hundred of the donors. Several of the top co-occurrence clusters appeared to be linked to parvovirus B19, influenza, CMV and Epstein-Barr virus, according to a later analysis. A cluster of highly shared sequence variants was judged likely to be a technical artifact of the sequencing pipeline. A later analysis found that HLA-associated TCR beta chains were more clonally expanded and had lower generation probabilities than equally common non-associated chains. Because the 87-base-pair reads could not distinguish some IMGT-functional V segments, including TRBV6-2 and TRBV6-3, those segments were excluded. CMV serostatus was the only immune exposure information available for the cohort. Compared with the approximately 670-donor mean, donors in an Asian-associated ancestry cluster had fewer N-insertions in productive TCRs, according to a later genetic analysis. Most CMV-associated TCR beta chains appeared to be HLA-restricted in a later analysis, and the HLA associations seemed to be driven largely by CMV exposure. Over 15 rarely observed V segments, including chromosome 9 orphons, were excluded from the earlier analysis of approximately 500 of the donors because counts were too low.

The CDR1 and CDR2 encoded by the germline V gene are SGDLS and YYNGEE. At the junction V is shortened by 0 bases and J by 2 bases, with 14 bases in between. From its cysteine to its phenylalanine, the CDR3 spans 17 amino acids. Of all the DNA, just the CDR3 is kept, 51 bases in frame from base 1. In regard to this clone: Its antigen is currently not known. Nothing much larger sits one base from this clone, and base qualities are not available.

Receptors were amplified or captured by the immunoSEQ multiplex PCR assay. For the multiplex PCR, a mixture combining 60 forward primers for TCR Vbeta segments and 13 reverse primers for TCR Jbeta segments was used. The CDR3 region of rearranged TCR beta genes was amplified from genomic DNA with a multiplex PCR assay. The amplified TCR beta libraries were sequenced on the Illumina HiSeq System as 87-base-pair reads. The authors' pipeline ran thus. A later analysis tallied 75 million to 95 million unique TCR beta chains across the 610 or so repertoires, and about 10 million of those chains were shared by two or more donors. Raw reads were error-corrected and collapsed into unique sequences with a nearest-neighbor algorithm that merged closely related sequences to remove PCR and sequencing errors. CDR3 sequences were aligned to IMGT reference sequences to assign V, D and J gene segments. For a sequence to be retained, a match of at least six nucleotides to both a V gene segment and a J gene segment was required. A rearrangement counted as productive if the CDR3 had no stop codons and remained in frame with V and J, and every other rearrangement counted as non-productive. Following IMGT convention, CDR3 was defined as the stretch from the second conserved V-encoded cysteine to the conserved J-encoded phenylalanine. Sequences without an unambiguous match to a single V gene segment were excluded from the earlier analysis of a few hundred of the donors. In an earlier analysis of around 600 of the donors, V segments were called functional above 56.7% productive rearrangements and were called segregating when the between-donor standard deviation exceeded 5%. A statistical classification framework was built to diagnose cytomegalovirus status from the catalog of TCR beta chain sequences. In a later analysis, TCR nucleotide sequences were compared against IMGT/GENE-DB human TR gene sequences so that V and J genes could be assigned. A later analysis assigned CDR3 sequences and most-parsimonious VDJ recombination scenarios with the TCRdist pipeline. In a later analysis, each TCR beta chain was defined by its CDR3 amino acid sequence together with its V-gene family, and reads lacking a unique V-gene family were excluded. As a way to deal with suspected cross-contamination and a sequencing artifact, a later analysis dropped hundreds of nucleotide sequences that were highly shared and had low generation probability. For each public chain, a later analysis derived a clonal expansion index from normalized ranks of inferred template counts within each repertoire. A later analysis computed generation probabilities with a VDJ recombination model fitted to out-of-frame rearrangements, and checked the results against IGoR. In a later analysis, hypergeometric tests were used to score TCR-TCR, TCR-HLA and TCR-CMV co-occurrence, with a repertoire-size bias correction applied to TCR pairs. False discovery rates were estimated in a later analysis by permuting HLA or CMV assignments 20 times. In a later analysis, co-occurring TCRs were grouped using DBSCAN, and TCRdist sequence similarity was added for clustering within HLA-allele-positive subsets. For co-occurrence clustering, repertoires with fewer than 30,000 or more than 120,000 public chains were excluded, along with several repertoires with anomalous nucleotide sharing. TCRdb obtained this table from immuneACCESS and retained in-frame rearrangements with V and J assigned. These tables miss some clones; where compared with another copy, unresolved V genes account for less than half of the shortfall, and the remainder is unexplained. The DNA gave D and trimming, while V, J and clone size come from that table. This sample comprises under 130,000 clones, around 73% of them detected only once. The ten top clones hold approximately 1.2% of the sample.

The cohort comprised hundreds of healthy bone marrow donors. At the time of sampling, all cohort members were nominally healthy, though unrecorded immune exposures were likely present. The donor tested CMV seronegative and was one of the 352 seronegative cohort members. Every donor gave a peripheral blood sample, and the peripheral blood mononuclear cells from that sample were used for TCR beta sequencing. Genomic DNA was extracted from the blood cell samples with the Qiagen DNeasy Blood Extraction Kit. The origin of this receptor is a man in his thirties or forties in good health and CMV-seronegative. Sample: PBMCs. The chain is made from TRBV9 and TRBJ2-2, with the identity of the D gene unclear. The sequenced DNA is TGTGCCAGCAGCGTAGGATTCCAGCAGGCAAACACCGGGGAGCTGTTTTTT. It specifies CASSVGFQQANTGELFF. The reference TRBV9 and TRBJ2-2 proteins fill in what lies around the CDR3, so the full variable domain reads DSGVTQTPKHLITATGQRVTLRCSPRSGDLSVYWYQQSLDQGLQFLIQYYNGEERAKGNILERFSAQQFPDLHSELNLSSLELGDSALYFCASSVGFQQANTGELFFGEGSRLTVL.